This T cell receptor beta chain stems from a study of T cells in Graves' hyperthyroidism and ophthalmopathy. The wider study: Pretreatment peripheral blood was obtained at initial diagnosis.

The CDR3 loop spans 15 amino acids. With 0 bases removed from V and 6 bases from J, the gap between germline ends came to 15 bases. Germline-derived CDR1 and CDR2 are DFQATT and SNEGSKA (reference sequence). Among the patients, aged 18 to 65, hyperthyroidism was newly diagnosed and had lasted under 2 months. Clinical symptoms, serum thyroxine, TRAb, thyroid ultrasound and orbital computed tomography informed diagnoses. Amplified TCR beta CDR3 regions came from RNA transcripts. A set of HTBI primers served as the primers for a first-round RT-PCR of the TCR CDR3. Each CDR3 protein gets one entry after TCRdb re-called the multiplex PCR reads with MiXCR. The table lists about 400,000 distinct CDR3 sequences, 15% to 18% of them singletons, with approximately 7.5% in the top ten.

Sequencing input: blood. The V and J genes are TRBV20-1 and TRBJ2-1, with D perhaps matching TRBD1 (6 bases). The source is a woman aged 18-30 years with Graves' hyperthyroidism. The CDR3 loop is CSARDWAGDFNEQFF. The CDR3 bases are TGCAGTGCTAGAGATTGGGCAGGGGATTTCAATGAGCAGTTCTTC.